Below, 22 T cell receptor beta chains from the same sample are listed, as sequenced in a study of PD-L1 blockade in urothelial cancer. The time point: pretreatment peripheral blood. Measured with immunoSEQ multiplex PCR; TCRdb has only the in-frame clones, and not every one. The sample lists 100,000 to 150,000 clones; around 84% were seen once. This material consisted of PBMCs, taken around atezolizumab (anti-PD-L1) treatment. The origin of the receptors is a man aged 45-65 years with urothelial cancer.

This chain uses TRBV5-1 with TRBJ2-7, with TRBD2 as a possible D gene (7 bases). The CDR3 is 16 amino acids. Trimming shortened V by 1 base and J by 0 bases, and 14 bases separated the two germline ends. Germline CDR1 reads SGHRS; CDR2 reads YFSETQ. CDR3 sequence: CASSLTGGLTSYEQYF. The DNA of the CDR3 is TGCGCCAGCAGCTTGACGGGGGGCCTAACCTCCTACGAGCAGTACTTC.

The chain uses TRBV9 and TRBJ2-2; TRBD2 agrees at 8 bases. This CDR3 region has 20 residues. With V trimmed by 2 bases and J by 4 bases, 19 bases remained unmatched. Germline CDR1 SGDLS, CDR2 YYNGEE. The CDR3 DNA sequence: TGTGCCAGCAGCGTTCAAGGCTCCAGCGGGAGTTTAAGTAGCACCGGGGAGCTGTTTTTT. It specifies CASSVQGSSGSLSSTGELFF.

The V and J genes are TRBV27 and TRBJ1-2; no clear D. Trimming stripped 7 bases from V and 4 bases from J, with 13 bases between. The CDR3 length is 13 residues. Germline CDR1 reads MNHEY; CDR2 reads SMNVEV (reference sequence). The DNA of the CDR3 is TGTGCCAGCACCCCCGGAGTAGGCTATGGCTACACCTTC. The encoded protein is CASTPGVGYGYTF.

V usage is TRBV5-1 and J usage is TRBJ2-1, with 13 bases aligning to TRBD2. V trimming: 5 bases; J trimming: 6 bases; junction bases outside the gene matches: 5. Germline V CDR1 and CDR2: SGHRS, YFSETQ. CDR3 length: 15 amino acids. CDR3 region: CASRTGTSGTNEQFF. CDR3 coding DNA: TGCGCCAGCAGGACCGGGACTAGCGGGACCAATGAGCAGTTCTTC.

This clone was observed a single time. This chain connects TRBV28 to TRBJ1-1; the D is unclear. The CDR3 has 15 residues. Germline-derived CDR1 and CDR2 are MDHEN and SYDVKM. Between the trimmed V and J ends, which lost 2 bases and 7 bases, there was a span of 17 bases. CDR3 amino acids: CASSLLFRGTYEAFF. The CDR3 nucleotides are TGTGCCAGCAGTTTACTGTTCCGAGGCACATATGAAGCTTTCTTT.

This chain joins TRBV4-2 and TRBJ2-7; TRBD2 agrees at 10 bases. This CDR3 contains 14 residues. Germline values: CDR1 LGHNA, CDR2 YNFKEQ. J was trimmed by 5 bases and V by 4 bases; bases with no gene match: 5. DNA for the CDR3: TGTGCCAGCAGCCCTAGCGGGAGTCGCGACGAGCAGTACTTC. This encodes CASSPSGSRDEQYF.

The V gene is TRBV7-2, the J gene TRBJ1-1; 7 bases line up with TRBD1. Trimming removed 3 bases from V and 0 bases from J; junction bases left unmatched: 1. Germline V gene lookup returns CDR1 SGHTA and CDR2 FQGNSA. The CDR3 covers 14 residues. The chain's CDR3 is CASSFDRVNTEAFF. CDR3 nucleotide sequence: TGTGCCAGCAGCTTTGACAGGGTGAACACTGAAGCTTTCTTT.

V and J are TRBV5-1 and TRBJ1-2, with D possibly TRBD1 on 6 matching bases. The CDR3 consists of 14 residues. V was trimmed by 2 bases and J by 4 bases, leaving 12 bases between them. Germline CDR1 SGHRS, CDR2 YFSETQ. CDR3 in DNA: TGCGCCAGCAGCTTAGAGACAGGTCCCTATGGCTACACCTTC. Its translation: CASSLETGPYGYTF.

This chain links TRBV7-2 with TRBJ1-5; 7 bases map to TRBD1. The length of the CDR3 is 16 residues. Trimming at V came to 1 base and at J to 4 bases, leaving 7 bases not matched to a gene. Germline V CDR1 and CDR2: SGHTA, FQGNSA. The CDR3 protein is CASSLVISGGNQPQHF. CDR3 nucleotide sequence: TGTGCCAGCAGCTTAGTTATCTCAGGGGGTAATCAGCCCCAGCATTTT.

The chain carries TRBV28 and TRBJ2-7, with TRBD2 matching over 7 bases. V shed 6 bases and J 3 bases; nucleotides not matched to a gene: 14. The germline CDR1 and CDR2 sequences are MDHEN and SYDVKM. This CDR3 contains 16 residues. DNA of the CDR3: TGTGCCAGCAGCCCAATCCCCCGACTAGCAAACTACGAGCAGTACTTC. This translates into CASSPIPRLANYEQYF.

The chain has TRBV19 and TRBJ2-1; 12 bases align to TRBD2. The CDR3 covers 19 residues. Germline loops: CDR1 LNHDA, CDR2 SQIVND (reference sequence). With 5 bases clipped from V and 0 bases from J, the junction kept 11 bases outside the gene matches. The CDR3 protein is CASSLDGLAGPSSYNEQFF. Written as DNA, the CDR3 is TGTGCCAGTAGTTTGGACGGACTAGCGGGACCCAGCTCCTACAATGAGCAGTTCTTC.

This chain links TRBV30 with TRBJ2-3; 7 nucleotides align to TRBD2. Germline trimming cut 8 bases from V and 5 bases from J; bases unmatched to any gene: 16. This CDR3 comprises 15 residues. Per the germline V gene, CDR1 is GTSNPN and CDR2 is SVGIG (reference sequence). CDR3 sequence reads: CARSHGREKRDTQYF. DNA of the CDR3: TGTGCCCGTTCCCATGGGCGGGAGAAACGAGATACGCAGTATTTT.

This clone was recorded once. This CDR3 reads CAWSVVSRYGYTF. CDR3 DNA: TGTGCCTGGAGTGTCGTCTCCCGCTATGGCTACACCTTC. This sequence joins TRBV30 and TRBJ1-2, with D hard to call. Germline assignment: CDR1 GTSNPN and CDR2 SVGIG (reference sequence). The CDR3 totals 13 residues. Trimming pared 0 bases from V and 4 bases from J, leaving 9 bases between.

CDR3 nucleotides: TGTGCCAGCAGGACAGGGGGCGAGGGTTATTCACCCCTCCACTTT. Translated, it gives CASRTGGEGYSPLHF. The chain uses TRBV28 and TRBJ1-6; TRBD1 agrees at 10 bases. J lost 8 bases, V lost 6 bases, and 7 bases had no gene match. The germline V gene encodes CDR1 MDHEN and CDR2 SYDVKM. The CDR3 is 15 amino acids.

V and J are TRBV5-1 and TRBJ2-2, with D hard to call. This CDR3 region has 18 residues. Trimming shortened V by 2 bases and J by 4 bases, and 21 bases separated the two germline ends. The V gene's germline CDR1 is SGHRS and CDR2 YFSETQ. CDR3 amino acids: CASSFVPGSWIRTGELFF. The CDR3 coding sequence is TGCGCCAGCAGCTTCGTCCCGGGTTCGTGGATTCGCACCGGGGAGCTGTTTTTT.

V usage is TRBV6-1 and J usage is TRBJ2-6; tentatively, D is TRBD1 (5 bases). The CDR3 sequence is 16 residues long. Germline lookup yields CDR1 MNHNS and CDR2 SASEGT. The V gene lost 3 bases and the J gene lost 0 bases, with 9 bases spanning the gap. CDR3: CASSDTGYSGANVLTF. The CDR3 DNA follows: TGTGCCAGCAGTGATACAGGTTACTCTGGGGCCAACGTCCTGACTTTC.

The chain joins TRBV7-9 to TRBJ1-4; no reliable D call. The V end lost 2 bases, the J end lost 7 bases, and 14 bases lay between the germline ends. CDR1 is SEHNR and CDR2 is FQNEAQ in the germline V gene (reference sequence). There are 15 residues in the CDR3. The CDR3 nucleotides are TGTGCCAGCAGCTTATGGGTTGCGGGTTCTGAAAAACTGTTTTTT. It is translated as CASSLWVAGSEKLFF.

The rearrangement uses TRBV29-1 and TRBJ2-7, with TRBD2 matching over 12 bases. V lost 5 bases to trimming and J lost 7 bases; unmatched junction nucleotides: 6. The CDR3 totals 13 residues. Looked up from germline, CDR1 is SQVTM and CDR2 is ANQGSEA. The CDR3 spells CSVRGLAGGEQYF. In nucleotides, the CDR3 is TGCAGCGTTCGGGGACTAGCGGGCGGGGAGCAGTACTTC.

This clone was detected a few times. The V gene is TRBV5-1, the J gene TRBJ2-1; 12 nucleotides match TRBD2. The V and J ends lost 5 bases and 9 bases, in that order; junction bases with no gene match: 6. Germline V gives CDR1 SGHRS, CDR2 YFSETQ. The CDR3 is made up of 14 amino acids. The CDR3 DNA reads TGCGCCAGCAGGACCAGACTAGCGGGAGTTGAGCAGTTCTTC. This codes for CASRTRLAGVEQFF.

The chain is built from TRBV19 and TRBJ1-1; the D is unclear. V dropped 4 bases and J dropped 10 bases, with 10 bases sitting between them. The germline CDR1 and CDR2 sequences are LNHDA and SQIVND (reference sequence). This CDR3 contains 11 residues. DNA for the CDR3: TGTGCCAGTAGTAACTCCGCTGGAGCTTTCTTT. This encodes CASSNSAGAFF.

This clone has only one observation. The rearrangement links TRBV5-1 to TRBJ2-7, with D possibly being TRBD2 (5 bases). From germline, CDR1 is SGHRS and CDR2 YFSETQ. V lost 4 bases and J 4 bases, leaving 15 bases between the germline ends. This CDR3 region has 14 residues. CDR3 protein: CASSRLDGDYEQYF. The CDR3 bases are TGCGCCAGCAGCAGGCTGGACGGGGATTACGAGCAGTACTTC.

The chain uses TRBV5-6 and TRBJ2-1; 8 bases match TRBD1. CDR3 length equals 15 residues. Germline lookup yields CDR1 SGHDT and CDR2 YYEEEE. V lost 2 bases and J lost 7; bases outside the gene matches: 8. The CDR3 region is CASSFFRGLGNEQFF. DNA for the CDR3: TGTGCCAGCAGCTTCTTCAGGGGGCTCGGGAATGAGCAGTTCTTC.